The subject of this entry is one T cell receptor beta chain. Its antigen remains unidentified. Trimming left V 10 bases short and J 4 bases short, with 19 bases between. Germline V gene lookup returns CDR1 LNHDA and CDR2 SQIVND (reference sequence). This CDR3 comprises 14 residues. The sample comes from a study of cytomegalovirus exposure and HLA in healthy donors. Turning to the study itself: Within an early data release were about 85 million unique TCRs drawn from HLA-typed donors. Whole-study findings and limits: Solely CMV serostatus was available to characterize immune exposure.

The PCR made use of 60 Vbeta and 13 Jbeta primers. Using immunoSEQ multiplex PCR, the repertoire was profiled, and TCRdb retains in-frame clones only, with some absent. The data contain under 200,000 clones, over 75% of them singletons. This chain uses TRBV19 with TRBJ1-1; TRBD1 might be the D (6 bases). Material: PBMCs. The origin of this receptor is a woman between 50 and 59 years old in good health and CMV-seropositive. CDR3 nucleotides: TGTGCCACCACGTGGGGGGCGGGGGGCACTGAAGCTTTCTTT. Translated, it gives CATTWGAGGTEAFF.